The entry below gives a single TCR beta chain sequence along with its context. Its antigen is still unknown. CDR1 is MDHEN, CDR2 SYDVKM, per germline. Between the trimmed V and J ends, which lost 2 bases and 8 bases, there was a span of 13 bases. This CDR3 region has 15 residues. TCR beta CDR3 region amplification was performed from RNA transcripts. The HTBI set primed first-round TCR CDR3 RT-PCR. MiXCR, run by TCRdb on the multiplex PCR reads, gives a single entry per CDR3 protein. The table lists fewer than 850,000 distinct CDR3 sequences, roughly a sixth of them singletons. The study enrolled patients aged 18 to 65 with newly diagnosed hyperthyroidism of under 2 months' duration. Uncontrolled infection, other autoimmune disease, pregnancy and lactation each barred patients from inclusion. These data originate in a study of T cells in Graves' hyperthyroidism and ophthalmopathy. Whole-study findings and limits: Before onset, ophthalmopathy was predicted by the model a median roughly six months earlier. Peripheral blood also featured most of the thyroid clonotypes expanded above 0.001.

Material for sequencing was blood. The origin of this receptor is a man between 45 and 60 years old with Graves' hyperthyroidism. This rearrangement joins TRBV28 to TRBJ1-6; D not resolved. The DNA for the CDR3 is TGTGCCAGCAGTTTAGGGGTGATCGGGGATTCACCCCTCCACTTT. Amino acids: CASSLGVIGDSPLHF.